Listed below are T cell receptor beta chains from one sample, sequenced in a study of cytomegalovirus exposure and HLA in healthy donors. Profiling relied on immunoSEQ multiplex PCR, and the TCRdb table lists in-frame clones only, not all of them. The sample includes fewer than 200,000 clones, around 75% of them seen just once. The sample taken for sequencing was PBMCs. These receptors all come from a male donor in good health and CMV-seronegative. Each CDR3 is given with its conserved first and last residue. The D gene is left open where the match is weak. The size entry is marked missing in some rows and otherwise reads once, few, many or a size class.

abundance	d_gene	v_gene	CDR3aa
NA	NA	TRBV15	CATSTGLSNEQFF
once	TRBD2	TRBV10-3	CAIRFGAGTDEQYF
NA	NA	TRBV9	CASSVDGGEETQYF
NA	TRBD2	TRBV7-2	CASSHVWGGNEQFF
NA	NA	TRBV28	CASSTGLQTQYF
once	TRBD1	TRBV6-1	CASSVSAGQGANEQYF
NA	TRBD2	TRBV19	CASTAGTSGSGELFF
NA	NA	TRBV30	CAGGKGRDYGYTF
NA	NA	TRBV30	CAWSGGGNNQPQHF
NA	TRBD2	TRBV2	CASMERGFTDTQYF
NA	TRBD1	TRBV30	CAWSVTGALFEAFF